Given below is one T cell receptor beta chain in context. The CDR3 consists of 15 residues. Trimming cost V 6 bases and J 2 bases, with 15 bases left between them. The germline CDR1 and CDR2 sequences are WNHNN and SYGVQD (reference sequence). The data belong to a study of CD8+CD57+ T cells in acquired aplastic anemia. TCR beta VDJ and CDR3 were profiled, and genomic DNA was the template. TCRdb re-derived calls from the reads in MiXCR, one entry per CDR3 protein. The table has some 120,000 distinct CDR3 sequences, under 60% seen once. All patients picked for sequencing had shown, by flow cytometry, an expansion of CD8+CD57+ cells.

Sequenced sample: sorted CD4+, CD8+, or CD8+CD57+ T cells (not recorded which) from PBMCs. The chain carries TRBV10-1 and TRBJ2-3; D gene uncertain. The source is a human donor with aplastic anemia. CDR3 protein: CASSEQSLNTDTQYF. In nucleotides, the CDR3 is TGCGCCAGCAGCGAGCAGTCCCTAAACACAGATACGCAGTATTTT.